The 11 T cell receptor beta chains presented below share a single source sample, sequenced in a study of neurological immune-mediated disorders. TCRdb itself ran the 5' RACE reads through MiXCR, one entry per CDR3 protein. The sample consists of 70,000 to 95,000 distinct CDR3 sequences, over 12% of them appearing once. Sequencing was done on a sample of PBMCs. Receptors were obtained from a woman aged 45-65 years in good health.

This clonotype was seen ten or more times. This sequence joins TRBV6-5 and TRBJ1-4, with 7 bases aligning to TRBD1. The germline gives CDR1 MNHEY, CDR2 SVGAGI. V lost 0 bases, J lost 6 bases, and 4 bases stayed unmatched. There are 15 residues in the CDR3. As DNA, the CDR3 is TGTGCCAGCAGTTACTCTTACAGGGGCGATGAAAAACTGTTTTTT. Amino acid sequence: CASSYSYRGDEKLFF.

The rearrangement uses TRBV24-1 and TRBJ2-2; D may be TRBD2 (6 bases). Per germline, CDR1 KGHDR and CDR2 SFDVKD. Trimming pared 4 bases from V and 3 bases from J, leaving 11 bases between. This CDR3 is built from 15 residues. CDR3 region: CATSDPGLYTGELFF. In DNA form, the CDR3 reads TGTGCCACCAGTGACCCGGGACTCTACACCGGGGAGCTGTTTTTT.

This clonotype occurred many times. J is TRBJ2-7 and V is TRBV7-2; D is perhaps TRBD1 (6 bases). Germline loops: CDR1 SGHTA, CDR2 FQGNSA. With 5 bases removed from V and 6 bases from J, the gap between germline ends came to 14 bases. The CDR3 loop spans 13 amino acids. CDR3 sequence (DNA): TGTGCCAGCAGCCCGAGGACAGAGAGCGAGCAGTACTTC. This sequence encodes CASSPRTESEQYF.

This clonotype was seen a handful of times. The rearrangement joins TRBV18 to TRBJ2-7; D is unresolved. Germline loops: CDR1 KGHSH, CDR2 LQKENI. Trimming removed 3 bases from V and 0 bases from J, with 6 bases in between. The CDR3 runs to 13 residues. The CDR3 loop reads CASSPPGSYEQYF. The CDR3 nucleotides read TGTGCCAGCTCACCCCCAGGCTCCTACGAGCAGTACTTC. The full variable domain, its missing parts supplied by reference TRBV18 and TRBJ2-7, is NAGVMQNPRHLVRRRGQEARLRCSPMKGHSHVYWYRQLPEEGLKFMVYLQKENIIDESGMPKERFSAEFPKEGPSILRIQQVVRGDSAAYFCASSPPGSYEQYFGPGTRLTVT.

At least ten counts were recorded for this clonotype. The chain links TRBV7-9 to TRBJ2-1; D gene ambiguous. Trimming took off 5 bases at V and 6 bases at J, with 11 bases between the two ends. The CDR3 is made up of 13 amino acids. Germline V gene sequence: CDR1 SEHNR, CDR2 FQNEAQ (reference sequence). CDR3 sequence: CASSKGPGNEQFF. The CDR3 region has the DNA TGTGCCAGCAGCAAGGGCCCTGGCAATGAGCAGTTCTTC.

This clonotype was picked up a small number of times. A much bigger clone sits one base away, suggesting this may be a read error. CDR3 residues: CASSSGSRGDTQYF. CDR3 bases: TGCGCCAGCAGCTCCGGGTCCCGGGGTGATACGCAGTATTTT. The rearrangement uses TRBV5-1 and TRBJ2-3; D possibly corresponds to TRBD2 (5 bases). The germline V gene has CDR1 SGHRS and CDR2 YFSETQ. The CDR3 spans 14 residues. V lost 3 bases, J lost 6 bases, and 14 bases lay in between.

Many counts were recorded for this clonotype. This chain uses TRBV5-1 with TRBJ2-2; D unclear. V shed 1 base and J shed 4 bases, with 11 bases lying between them. The CDR3 runs to 15 residues. Germline CDR1 is SGHRS and CDR2 is YFSETQ. CDR3 region: CASSLLLRSTGELFF. CDR3 bases: TGCGCCAGCAGCTTGTTGCTGAGGAGCACCGGGGAGCTGTTTTTT.

This clonotype was seen at least ten times. The rearrangement links TRBV5-1 to TRBJ2-1; 10 nucleotides line up with TRBD2. The junction had 10 bases not matched to a gene; V was cut back by 2 bases and J by 8 bases. Germline CDR1 is SGHRS and CDR2 is YFSETQ. The CDR3 spans 16 residues. The CDR3 protein is CASSFGRAGGRDEQFF. The CDR3 DNA reads as TGCGCCAGCAGCTTTGGTCGAGCGGGGGGGCGTGATGAGCAGTTCTTC.

The table lists this clonotype with a few counts. As DNA, the CDR3 is TGCAGTGCTAGAGATCCGGGACAACGGTCTTCCAATCAGCCCCAGCATTTT. Translated, it gives CSARDPGQRSSNQPQHF. The V gene is TRBV20-1, the J gene TRBJ1-5; D perhaps matches TRBD1 (6 bases). Between the trimmed V and J ends, which lost 0 bases and 3 bases, there was a span of 18 bases. Germline CDR1 reads DFQATT; CDR2 reads SNEGSKA (reference sequence). CDR3 length equals 17 residues.

This clonotype was seen repeatedly, ten times or more. The chain couples TRBV12-3 or TRBV12-4 to TRBJ1-1; D is uncertain. The CDR3 is 13 amino acids. The V end lost 8 bases, the J end lost 0 bases, and 10 bases lay between the germline ends. CDR3 sequence reads: CASVGQLNTEAFF. The CDR3, as DNA: TGTGCCAGCGTCGGGCAGCTGAACACTGAAGCTTTCTTT.

This clonotype was seen at least ten times. This sequence joins TRBV6-1 and TRBJ2-3; 10 positions match TRBD2. This CDR3 spans 16 amino acids. CDR1 is MNHNS and CDR2 is SASEGT in the germline V gene. The junction had 12 bases not matched to a gene; V was cut back by 10 bases and J by 2 bases. The CDR3 sequence is CATESTSGRTTDTQYF. CDR3 in DNA: TGTGCCACCGAATCGACTAGCGGGCGCACCACAGATACGCAGTATTTT.